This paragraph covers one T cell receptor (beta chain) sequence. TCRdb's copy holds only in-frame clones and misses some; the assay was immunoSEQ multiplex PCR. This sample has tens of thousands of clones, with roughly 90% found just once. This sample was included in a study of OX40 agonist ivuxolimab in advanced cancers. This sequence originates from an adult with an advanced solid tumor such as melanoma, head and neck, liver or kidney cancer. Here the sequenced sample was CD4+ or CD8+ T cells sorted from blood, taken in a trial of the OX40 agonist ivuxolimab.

In nucleotides, the CDR3 is TGTGCCAGCAGCTTAGGATCACAGGGTAGCAATCAGCCCCAGCATTTT. It encodes CASSLGSQGSNQPQHF. V and J are TRBV7-2 and TRBJ1-5; D possibly corresponds to TRBD1 (6 bases). This CDR3 region has 16 residues. Germline CDR1 reads SGHTA; CDR2 reads FQGNSA. The germline V and J ends were trimmed by 1 base and 0 bases, with 10 bases remaining between them.